This TCR beta chain was identified during a study of blood T cell repertoires in COVID-19. Clones were sequenced by immunoSEQ multiplex PCR, and TCRdb holds only the in-frame ones, with some missing. The sample records about 670,000 clones, more than 80% being singletons. The sequence was collected from a woman under 30 with acute or convalescent COVID-19. Specimen: peripheral blood.

CDR3 in amino acids: CASSPGQHRSYEQYF. The CDR3 nucleotides read TGCGCCAGCAGCCCGGGACAGCACCGCTCCTACGAGCAGTACTTC. The genes are TRBV4-3 and TRBJ2-7; 7 bases match TRBD1. The V segment lost 4 bases and the J segment 0 bases; nucleotides outside the gene matches: 6. Looked up from germline, CDR1 is LGHNA and CDR2 is YSLEER. This CDR3 comprises 15 residues.